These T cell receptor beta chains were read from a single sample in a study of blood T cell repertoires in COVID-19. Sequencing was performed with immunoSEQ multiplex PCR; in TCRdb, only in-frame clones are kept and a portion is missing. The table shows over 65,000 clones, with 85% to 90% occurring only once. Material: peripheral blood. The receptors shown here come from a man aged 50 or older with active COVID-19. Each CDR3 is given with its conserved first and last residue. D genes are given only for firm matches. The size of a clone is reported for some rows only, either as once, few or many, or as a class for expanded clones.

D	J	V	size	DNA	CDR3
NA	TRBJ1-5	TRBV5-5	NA	TGTGCCAGCAGCTGGGGGGAGAATCAGCCCCAGCATTTT	CASSWGENQPQHF
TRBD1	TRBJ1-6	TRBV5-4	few	TGTGCCAGCTATCAGACAGGGGGGATTAATTCACCCCTCCACTTT	CASYQTGGINSPLHF
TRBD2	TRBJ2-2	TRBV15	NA	TGTGCCACCCGGCGGGGGGCAGGTACCGGGGAGCTGTTTTTT	CATRRGAGTGELFF
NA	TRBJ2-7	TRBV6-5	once	TGTGCCAGCACCTTTAACTCCGAGCAGTACTTC	CASTFNSEQYF
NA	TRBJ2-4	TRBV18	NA	TGTGCCAGCTCAGTTAACAGGGAGCTTCAGTACTTC	CASSVNRELQYF
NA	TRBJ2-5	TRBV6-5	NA	TGTGCCAGCAGTTACGGGACAACTCAAGAGAGTCAGTACTTC	CASSYGTTQESQYF
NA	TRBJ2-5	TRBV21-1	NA	TGTGCCAGCAGCAAAGGAGATAAGGAGGCCGACAGGAGCAAGGCTGAGACCCAGTACTTC	CASSKGDKEADRSKAETQYF
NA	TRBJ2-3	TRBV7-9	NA	TGTGCCAGCAGCTTAGCGCGGCCTCTTAGCACAGATACGCAGTATTTT	CASSLARPLSTDTQYF
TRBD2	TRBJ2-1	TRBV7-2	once	TGTGCCAGCAGCCCCTTGCGGGGGGGTTTCAATGAGCAGTTCTTC	CASSPLRGGFNEQFF
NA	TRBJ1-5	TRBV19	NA	TGTGCCAGTAGTATAGTCGGGGGTTCCAATCAGCCCCAGCATTTT	CASSIVGGSNQPQHF
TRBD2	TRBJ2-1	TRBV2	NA	TGTGCCAGCATAGAACGGGAGGTCGGCAATGAGCAGTTCTTC	CASIEREVGNEQFF
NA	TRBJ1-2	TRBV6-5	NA	TGTGCCAGCAGTTACGGGACACTTAACTATGGCTACACCTTC	CASSYGTLNYGYTF
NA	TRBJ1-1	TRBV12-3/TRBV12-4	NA	TGTGCCAGCAGTTTGGGCAAGAACACTGAAGCTTTCTTT	CASSLGKNTEAFF
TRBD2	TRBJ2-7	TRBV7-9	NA	TGTGCCAGCAGCTTAGTTTCGGGGGGACTTACCTACGAGCAGTACTTC	CASSLVSGGLTYEQYF
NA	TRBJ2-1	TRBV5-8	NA	TGTGCCAGCAGCTTGGGGGCTCAAGCCTACAATGAGCAGTTCTTC	CASSLGAQAYNEQFF
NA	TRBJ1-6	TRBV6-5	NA	TGTGCCAGCAGGGGGGTCGGACAGCTTTCACCCCTCCACTTT	CASRGVGQLSPLHF
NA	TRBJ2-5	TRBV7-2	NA	TGTGCCAGCAGCTCGGGGGGTGGGGGCATCACCCAGTACTTC	CASSSGGGGITQYF
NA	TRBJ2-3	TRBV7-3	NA	TGTGCCAGCAGCAAACAGGGTCGGGGCACAGATACGCAGTATTTT	CASSKQGRGTDTQYF
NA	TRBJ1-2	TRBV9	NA	TGTGCCAGCAGCGTAGACAGAAACTATGGCTACACCTTC	CASSVDRNYGYTF
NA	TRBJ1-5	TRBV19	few	TGTGCCAGTAGTATAATGTCAGGGGCAGGTCAGCCCCAGCATTTT	CASSIMSGAGQPQHF
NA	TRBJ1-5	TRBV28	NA	TGTGCCACTTCTCGAGGGCCCCAGCATTTT	CATSRGPQHF
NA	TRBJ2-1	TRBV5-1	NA	TGCGCCAGCAGCCCCAATTACAATGAGCAGTTCTTC	CASSPNYNEQFF